The clone carrying this TCR beta chain appeared once. Per the germline V gene, CDR1 is MDHEN and CDR2 is SYDVKM. The V gene end was trimmed by 11 bases and the J gene end by 0 bases; junction bases not matched to a gene: 6. The CDR3 loop spans 13 amino acids. This specimen comes from a study of blood T cell repertoires in COVID-19. Authors' data handling: Estimated nucleated cell counts came from reference gene primer amplification. Method: immunoSEQ multiplex PCR; TCRdb's copy keeps in-frame clones and lacks some. That table furnishes V, J and clone size, whereas the DNA furnished D and trimming. This sample has 35,000 to 40,000 clones; around 90% occur once, and the top ten carry around 4.5%. Seattle participants joined during active infection and were tracked over time.

This chain links TRBV28 with TRBJ2-7; 8 bases align to TRBD1. Input material: peripheral blood. The TCR was taken from a man in his 60s with COVID-19, enrolled during active disease. CDR3 protein: CAARTGTSYEQYF. The CDR3 DNA reads as TGTGCCGCCAGGACAGGGACCTCCTACGAGCAGTACTTC.